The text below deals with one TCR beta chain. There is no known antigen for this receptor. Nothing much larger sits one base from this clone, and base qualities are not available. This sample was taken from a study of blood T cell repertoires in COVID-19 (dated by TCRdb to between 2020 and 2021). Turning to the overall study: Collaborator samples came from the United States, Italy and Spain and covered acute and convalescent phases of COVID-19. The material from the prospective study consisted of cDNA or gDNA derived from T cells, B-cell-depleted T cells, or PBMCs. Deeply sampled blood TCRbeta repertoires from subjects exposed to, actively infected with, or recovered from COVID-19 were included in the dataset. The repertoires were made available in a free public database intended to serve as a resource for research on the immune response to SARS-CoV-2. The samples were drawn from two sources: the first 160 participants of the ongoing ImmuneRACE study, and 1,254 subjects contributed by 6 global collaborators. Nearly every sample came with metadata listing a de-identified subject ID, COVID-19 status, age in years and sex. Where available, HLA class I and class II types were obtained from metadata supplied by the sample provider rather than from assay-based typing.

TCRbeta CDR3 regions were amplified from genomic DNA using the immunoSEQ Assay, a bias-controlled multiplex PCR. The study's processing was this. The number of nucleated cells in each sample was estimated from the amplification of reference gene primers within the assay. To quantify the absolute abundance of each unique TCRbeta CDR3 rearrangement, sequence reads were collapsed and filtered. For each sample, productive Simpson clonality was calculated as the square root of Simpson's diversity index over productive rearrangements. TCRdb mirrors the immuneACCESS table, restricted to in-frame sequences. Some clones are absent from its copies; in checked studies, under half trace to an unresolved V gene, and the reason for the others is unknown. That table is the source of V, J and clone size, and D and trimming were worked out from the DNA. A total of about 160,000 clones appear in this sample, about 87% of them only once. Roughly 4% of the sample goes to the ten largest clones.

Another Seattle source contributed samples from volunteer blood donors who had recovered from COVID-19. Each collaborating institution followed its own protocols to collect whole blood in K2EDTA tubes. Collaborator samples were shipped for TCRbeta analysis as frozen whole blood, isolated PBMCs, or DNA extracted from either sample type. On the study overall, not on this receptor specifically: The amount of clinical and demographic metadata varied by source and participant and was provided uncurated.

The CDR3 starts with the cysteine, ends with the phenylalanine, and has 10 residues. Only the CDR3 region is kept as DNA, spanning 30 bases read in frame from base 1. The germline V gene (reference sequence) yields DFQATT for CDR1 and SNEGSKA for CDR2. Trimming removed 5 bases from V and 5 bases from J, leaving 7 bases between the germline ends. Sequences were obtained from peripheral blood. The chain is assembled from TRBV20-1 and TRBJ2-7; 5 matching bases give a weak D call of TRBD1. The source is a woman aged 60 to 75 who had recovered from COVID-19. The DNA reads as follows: TGCAGTGCTTCAGGGAACGAGCAGTACTTC. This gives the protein CSASGNEQYF.